The 29 T cell receptor beta chains below all came from one sample that was sequenced in a study of T cells in Graves' hyperthyroidism and ophthalmopathy. Regions amplified from RNA transcripts were the TCR beta CDR3 regions. First-round RT-PCR with HTBI primers amplified the TCR CDR3 region. TCRdb processed the multiplex PCR reads anew with MiXCR; each CDR3 protein has one entry. The sample lists about 350,000 distinct CDR3 sequences; 15% to 20% were seen once. The specimen sequenced was blood. The receptors were gathered from a woman in her thirties or forties with Graves' ophthalmopathy.

Many counts were recorded for this clonotype. The chain uses TRBV12-3 or TRBV12-4 and TRBJ2-5; D not resolved. This CDR3 comprises 13 residues. V lost 3 bases, J lost 0 bases, and 5 bases lay in between. In DNA form, the CDR3 reads TGTGCCAGCAGTTTTGGTAACCAAGAGACCCAGTACTTC. It yields the protein CASSFGNQETQYF.

This clonotype has a count of ten or more. CDR3 amino acids: CSVAGTGAYEQYF. DNA of the CDR3: TGCAGTGTTGCCGGGACAGGCGCCTACGAGCAGTACTTC. V usage is TRBV20-1 and J usage is TRBJ2-7, with TRBD1 identical over 8 bases. CDR1 and CDR2 from the germline V gene are DFQATT and SNEGSKA (reference sequence). The CDR3 covers 13 residues. J lost 2 bases, V lost 7 bases, and 7 bases had no gene match.

This clonotype has more than one count but fewer than ten. The CDR3 spells CSARLGPTEAFF. The CDR3 coding sequence is TGCAGTGCTAGACTGGGGCCCACTGAAGCTTTCTTT. The V gene is TRBV20-1, the J gene TRBJ1-1; TRBD1 is a possible D gene (5 bases). This CDR3 contains 12 residues. CDR1 and CDR2 from the germline V gene are DFQATT and SNEGSKA (reference sequence). V lost 2 bases, J lost 4 bases, and 8 bases lay in between.

This clonotype was observed many times. The chain is built from TRBV10-1 and TRBJ2-2; D perhaps matches TRBD1 (6 bases). Deletions cut 5 bases from V and 7 bases from J, with 11 bases between. Germline CDR1 is WNHNN and CDR2 is SYGVQD (reference sequence). The CDR3 totals 13 residues. The CDR3 DNA follows: TGCGCCAGCAGTATGGGGGCGAACGGGGAGCTGTTTTTT. It translates to CASSMGANGELFF.

This clonotype has a handful of counts. The chain employs TRBV28 and TRBJ2-7; either TRBD1 or TRBD2 may fit D (6 bases each). The CDR3 has 11 residues. Looked up from germline, CDR1 is MDHEN and CDR2 is SYDVKM. V gave up 8 bases and J gave up 4 bases, with 9 bases separating them. In DNA, the CDR3 is TGTGCCAGCGGAGGGGGGTACGAGCAGTACTTC. This sequence encodes CASGGGYEQYF.

This clonotype was recorded many times. V usage is TRBV28 and J usage is TRBJ2-2; D could derive from TRBD1 or TRBD2 (6 bases each). The V gene lost 6 bases and the J gene lost 6 bases, with 17 bases spanning the gap. The V gene's germline CDR1 is MDHEN and CDR2 SYDVKM. CDR3 length: 15 amino acids. The CDR3 is CASRPPGARAGELFF. CDR3 DNA sequence: TGTGCCAGCAGACCCCCGGGGGCGCGGGCCGGGGAGCTGTTTTTT.

This clonotype appeared a few times. A much bigger clone sits one base away, suggesting this may be a read error. V and J are TRBV30 and TRBJ2-2, with TRBD2 matching 12 bases. V trimming: 8 bases; J trimming: 4 bases; junction bases outside the gene matches: 5. Germline V lookup: CDR1 GTSNPN, CDR2 SVGIG (reference sequence). This CDR3 region has 14 residues. Here the CDR3 reads CARSSGRATGELFF. CDR3 coding DNA: TGTGCCAGATCTAGCGGGAGGGCCACCGGGGAGCTGTTTTTT.

This clonotype was recorded a few times. The chain couples TRBV12-3 or TRBV12-4 to TRBJ2-2; the match to TRBD1 covers 8 bases. The CDR3 loop spans 15 amino acids. V was pared by 6 bases and J by 6 bases, with 9 bases of the junction left unmatched. The CDR3 loop is CASSTYNRGAGELFF. The CDR3 DNA is TGTGCCAGCAGCACCTACAACAGGGGGGCCGGGGAGCTGTTTTTT.

The chain couples TRBV6-1 to TRBJ2-7, with 8 nucleotides matching TRBD1. V shed 8 bases and J 5 bases; nucleotides not matched to a gene: 8. CDR3 size: 13 residues. Germline V gene sequence: CDR1 MNHNS, CDR2 SASEGT. In DNA form, the CDR3 reads TGTGCCAGCTCTTCCGGGACAGGTAACGAGCAGTACTTC. This translates into CASSSGTGNEQYF.

The table lists this clonotype with a few counts. This chain links TRBV5-1 with TRBJ1-6; possibly TRBD1 for D (5 bases). CDR1 SGHRS and CDR2 YFSETQ come from the germline V gene. The V end was cut by 0 bases, the J end by 7 bases, with 11 bases between. The CDR3 is 15 amino acids. CDR3 sequence: CASSLAGGSNSPLHF. CDR3 bases: TGCGCCAGCAGCTTGGCCGGGGGGAGCAATTCACCCCTCCACTTT.

In this sample, this clonotype turned up many times. The V and J genes are TRBV28 and TRBJ1-5; 7 bases fit TRBD1. CDR3 size: 15 residues. Germline CDR1 is MDHEN and CDR2 is SYDVKM. Germline trimming cut 1 base from V and 4 bases from J; bases unmatched to any gene: 4. CDR3 protein: CASSLSDRANQPQHF. CDR3 bases: TGTGCCAGCAGTTTATCCGACAGGGCGAATCAGCCCCAGCATTTT.

This clonotype was observed at least ten times. One end of the junction fails to match germline, which may point to a read error. The chain recombines TRBV20-1 with TRBJ1-5; TRBD1 is a possible D gene (5 bases). The CDR3 runs 17 residues. Germline V lookup: CDR1 DFQATT, CDR2 SNEGSKA (reference sequence). Here the CDR3 reads CSARDSVWQGVNQPQHF. As DNA, the CDR3 is TGCAGTGCCAGAGATTCAGTATGGCAGGGTGTGAATCAGCCCCAGCATTTT.

This clonotype was seen many times. V is TRBV6-1 and J is TRBJ2-5, with D perhaps TRBD2 (6 bases). The CDR3 is made up of 15 amino acids. The V end lost 5 bases, the J end lost 0 bases, and 13 bases lay between the germline ends. Germline V CDR1 and CDR2: MNHNS, SASEGT. CDR3 in DNA: TGTGCCAGCAGTCAAGGACTATCCGACCAAGAGACCCAGTACTTC. Translating gives CASSQGLSDQETQYF.

This clonotype was picked up many times. V is TRBV6-2 or TRBV6-3 and J is TRBJ2-3; D is possibly TRBD1 or TRBD2 (7 bases each). The CDR3 loop spans 16 amino acids. Germline assignment: CDR1 MNHEY and CDR2 SVGEGT. Trimming shortened V by 5 bases and J by 4 bases, and 19 bases separated the two germline ends. In nucleotides, the CDR3 is TGTGCCAGCAGTCCCAGCGGGACAGTTCTCGCAGATACGCAGTATTTT. Translation: CASSPSGTVLADTQYF.

This clonotype was detected many times. The V call is TRBV6-2 or TRBV6-3, the J call TRBJ2-7; 8 bases map to TRBD2. This CDR3 contains 15 residues. Germline CDR1 is MNHEY and CDR2 is SVGEGT. The V gene end was trimmed by 7 bases and the J gene end by 5 bases; junction bases not matched to a gene: 13. The CDR3 DNA reads as TGTGCCAGCACTTCCCTCCAAGCGGGAGCCAACGAGCAGTACTTC. Amino acid sequence: CASTSLQAGANEQYF.

A single count supports this clonotype. A read error may explain this, as a much larger clone is one base away. The chain is built from TRBV20-1 and TRBJ2-5, with 8 bases lining up with TRBD2. Germline values: CDR1 DFQATT, CDR2 SNEGSKA (reference sequence). The trim removed 4 bases at V and 3 bases at J, leaving 7 bases unmatched. The CDR3 length is 14 residues. The CDR3 loop reads CSAIAGWLKETQYF. The DNA for the CDR3 is TGCAGTGCTATAGCGGGATGGTTAAAAGAGACCCAGTACTTC.

This clonotype appeared a few times. The chain uses TRBV6-5 and TRBJ1-2, with no clear D. Germline CDR1 reads MNHEY; CDR2 reads SVGAGI. The V end lost 2 bases, the J end lost 4 bases, and 11 bases lay between the germline ends. This CDR3 spans 14 amino acids. As DNA, the CDR3 is TGTGCCAGCAGTTACCAGAGGGTTAGCTATGGCTACACCTTC. Amino acids: CASSYQRVSYGYTF.

This clonotype was seen at least ten times. The CDR3 loop reads CASSFWGESTEAFF. The CDR3 coding sequence is TGCGCCAGCAGCTTTTGGGGGGAGAGCACTGAAGCTTTCTTT. The chain has TRBV5-1 and TRBJ1-1; D perhaps matches TRBD1 (5 bases). Germline V CDR1 and CDR2: SGHRS, YFSETQ. V dropped 2 bases and J dropped 4 bases, with 12 bases sitting between them. The CDR3 has 14 residues.

On this clonotype itself: Because the CDR3 is missing its conserved closing phenylalanine or tryptophan, this is likely a read error. The chain couples TRBV5-1 to TRBJ1-1, with a tentative D call TRBD1 (6 bases). Trimming took off 2 bases at V and 0 bases at J, with 17 bases between the two ends. This CDR3 contains 17 residues. Germline V gene lookup returns CDR1 SGHRS and CDR2 YFSETQ. Written as DNA, the CDR3 is TGCGCCAGCAGCTTTACTCCGACAGGTGGCCTGAACACTGAAGCTTTCCTT. The encoded protein is CASSFTPTGGLNTEAFL.

This clonotype was observed many times. The J gene is TRBJ2-7, the V gene TRBV12-3 or TRBV12-4; D is unclear. The CDR3 consists of 12 residues. V dropped 4 bases and J dropped 6 bases, with 10 bases sitting between them. The CDR3 nucleotides read TGTGCCAGCAGTTCCCCGGTCAGCGAGCAGTACTTC. Amino acid sequence: CASSSPVSEQYF.

This clonotype has ten or more counts. The chain links TRBV19 to TRBJ1-2; 9 bases agree with TRBD1. V lost 6 bases, J lost 6 bases, and 2 bases stayed unmatched. The length of the CDR3 is 12 residues. Per germline, CDR1 LNHDA and CDR2 SQIVND (reference sequence). CDR3 in amino acids: CASSDRGNGYTF. CDR3 bases: TGTGCCAGTAGCGACAGGGGGAATGGCTACACCTTC. The full variable domain, rest sourced from reference TRBV19 and TRBJ1-2, is DGGITQSPKYLFRKEGQNVTLSCEQNLNHDAMYWYRQDPGQGLRLIYYSQIVNDFQKGDIAEGYSVSREKKESFPLTVTSAQKNPTAFYLCASSDRGNGYTFGSGTRLTVV.

This clonotype has ten or more counts. The chain carries TRBV2 and TRBJ2-7; 8 nucleotides align to TRBD1. The ends lost 5 bases at V and 4 bases at J; junction bases unmatched: 13. Germline V lookup: CDR1 SNHLY, CDR2 FYNNEI. CDR3 size: 16 residues. In DNA, the CDR3 is TGTGCCAGCAGTAAGGCTCGAACAGGGGGTATATACGAGCAGTACTTC. It codes for CASSKARTGGIYEQYF.

This clonotype has ten or more counts. This chain links TRBV27 with TRBJ1-5; D gene unclear. Deletions cut 5 bases from V and 0 bases from J, with 14 bases between. CDR1 and CDR2 (germline): MNHEY, SMNVEV (reference sequence). This CDR3 has 16 amino acids. The CDR3 DNA reads TGTGCCAGCAGTCTCGTAGTTCCTAATAGCAATCAGCCCCAGCATTTT. It specifies CASSLVVPNSNQPQHF.

Details on this clonotype: A much larger clone differs by one base, so this may be a read error. It is likely a read error, because the conserved phenylalanine at the end of the CDR3 is missing. The V and J genes are TRBV5-5 and TRBJ1-1; D is unresolved. The CDR3 extends over 14 amino acids. V lost 0 bases, J lost 0 bases, and 6 bases lay in between. Germline loops: CDR1 SGHKS, CDR2 YYEKEE (reference sequence). The CDR3 protein is CASSLVLVNTEAFL. CDR3 nucleotides: TGTGCCAGCAGCTTGGTTTTGGTGAACACTGAAGCTTTCCTT.

There are many counts of this clonotype. The DNA for the CDR3 is TGTGCCAGTAGCTCGGGTACAGGATGGGGCTCCTACGAGCAGTACTTC. Translating it yields CASSSGTGWGSYEQYF. V and J are TRBV19 and TRBJ2-7; D possibly corresponds to TRBD1 (5 bases). There are 16 residues in the CDR3. Trimming removed 6 bases at V and 0 bases at J, with 18 bases between. Per the germline V gene, CDR1 is LNHDA and CDR2 is SQIVND (reference sequence).

This clonotype was counted at least ten times. V is TRBV5-1 and J is TRBJ2-7, with D maybe TRBD1 (5 bases). The CDR3 contains 16 residues. The V and J ends lost 4 bases and 0 bases respectively, with 17 bases between them. Germline lookup yields CDR1 SGHRS and CDR2 YFSETQ. The CDR3 nucleotides read TGCGCCAGCAGCCGTGGTGGGGCCCCCAGCTCCTACGAGCAGTACTTC. This gives the protein CASSRGGAPSSYEQYF.

Only one count was recorded for this clonotype. V usage is TRBV5-1 and J usage is TRBJ1-1; D is ambiguous. Trimming removed 0 bases from V and 0 bases from J, with 12 bases in between. CDR1 and CDR2 (germline): SGHRS, YFSETQ. This CDR3 comprises 16 residues. The CDR3 nucleotides read TGCGCCAGCAGCTTGGTCCAGCCCGTTATGAACACTGAAGCTTTCTTT. Protein: CASSLVQPVMNTEAFF.

The V and J genes are TRBV5-1 and TRBJ1-1; D possibly corresponds to TRBD1 (5 bases). V was trimmed by 0 bases and J by 2 bases, leaving 8 bases between them. Looked up from germline, CDR1 is SGHRS and CDR2 is YFSETQ. The CDR3 is made up of 14 amino acids. CDR3 in DNA: TGCGCCAGCAGCTTGGATGGGACCAACACTGAAGCTTTCTTT. Its protein product is CASSLDGTNTEAFF.

In this sample, this clonotype turned up many times. The chain couples TRBV15 to TRBJ2-7; 9 bases match TRBD1. The CDR3 has 17 amino acids. J was trimmed by 5 bases and V by 0 bases; bases with no gene match: 11. Per the germline V gene, CDR1 is LNHNV and CDR2 is YYDKDF (reference sequence). CDR3 region: CATSRDPTGQGNDEQYF. CDR3 in DNA: TGTGCCACCAGCAGAGATCCTACGGGACAGGGAAACGACGAGCAGTACTTC.